The 3 T cell receptor beta chains given below trace back to one sample, sequenced in a study of response to subunit inactivated influenza vaccine. TCRdb reprocessed the RT-PCR reads via MiXCR and lists one record per CDR3 protein. Of more than 250,000 distinct CDR3 sequences in the sample, roughly a fifth were seen once. The starting material was PBMCs from blood, obtained 21 months after vaccination. The receptors derive from a man between 50 and 75 years old who received an inactivated influenza vaccine.

This clonotype was seen more than once but under ten times. The chain is built from TRBV19 and TRBJ1-5; D is unclear. The V gene lost 4 bases and the J gene lost 3 bases, with 16 bases spanning the gap. Germline V gene sequence: CDR1 LNHDA, CDR2 SQIVND (reference sequence). The CDR3 consists of 16 residues. CDR3 DNA sequence: TGTGCCAGTAGTAAGCAATTTACAGAAACCAATCAGCCCCAGCATTTT. This sequence encodes CASSKQFTETNQPQHF.

The chain carries TRBV24-1 and TRBJ1-5; D unclear. Deletions cut 1 base from V and 9 bases from J, with 9 bases between. The CDR3 totals 13 residues. Germline CDR1 reads KGHDR; CDR2 reads SFDVKD. This CDR3 reads CATSDFEGRPQHF. The CDR3 DNA is TGTGCCACCAGTGATTTTGAAGGGAGGCCCCAGCATTTT.

This clonotype was detected only a few times. The chain recombines TRBV7-2 with TRBJ1-4; D may be TRBD1 (5 bases). Germline CDR1 SGHTA, CDR2 FQGNSA. This CDR3 contains 14 residues. V dropped 3 bases and J dropped 8 bases, with 13 bases sitting between them. In DNA, the CDR3 is TGTGCCAGCAGCTTTTGGGGCACTGGGGAAAAACTGTTTTTT. Amino acid sequence: CASSFWGTGEKLFF.